The clone carrying this TCR beta chain ranks as medium-sized. The CDR3 totals 12 residues. V lost 4 bases and J 1 base, leaving 7 bases between the germline ends. Germline V gives CDR1 DFQATT, CDR2 SNEGSKA (reference sequence). The sample is drawn from a study of metastatic and nonmetastatic thyroid tumors. Study background: Repertoires of blood and of tissue (tumor or nodule) from malignant and benign thyroid patients were compared.

Patients had received no treatment of any kind before thyroid surgery. TCRdb called clones again from the PCR reads with MiXCR. Of 8,000 to 10,000 clones listed, approximately 32% are singletons. This sequence was found in a female donor with papillary thyroid cancer or a benign thyroid nodule (not recorded which). Some clones in this sample may be carry-over from other donors' samples. The sequencing sample was made of adjacent normal tissue. The chain carries TRBV20-1 and TRBJ1-2, with a weak D call TRBD1 (6 bases). The CDR3 coding sequence is TGCAGTGCTAAGGACAGTAACTATGGCTACACCTTC. It codes for CSAKDSNYGYTF.